One sample yielded the 28 T cell receptor beta chains listed below, sequenced in a study of resident and recirculating memory T cells in vitiligo. Repertoires were generated with immunoSEQ multiplex PCR, while TCRdb's copy carries only in-frame clones and drops some. The sample has 75,000 to 85,000 clones, around 90% seen once. Sequencing input: blood. The origin of the receptors is a male donor with vitiligo.

The rearrangement uses TRBV6-6 and TRBJ2-1, with 12 bases aligning to TRBD2. The length of the CDR3 is 16 residues. V shed 2 bases, J shed 7 bases, and the junction held 6 bases outside the gene matches. The germline gives CDR1 MNHNY, CDR2 SVGAGI (reference sequence). CDR3 bases: TGTGCCAGCAGTTACACTAGCGGGAGGTTCGGGAATGAGCAGTTCTTC. Residues: CASSYTSGRFGNEQFF.

This chain uses TRBV28 with TRBJ2-3, with D tentatively TRBD1 (5 bases). The CDR3 runs to 13 residues. The V gene's germline CDR1 is MDHEN and CDR2 SYDVKM. Trimming pared 5 bases from V and 4 bases from J, leaving 10 bases between. The CDR3 DNA reads as TGTGCCAGCAGTACCAGGGCCCCAGATACGCAGTATTTT. This encodes CASSTRAPDTQYF.

The J gene is TRBJ1-1, the V gene TRBV6-6, with TRBD1 matching over 9 bases. CDR3 length equals 14 residues. Germline V gene lookup returns CDR1 MNHNY and CDR2 SVGAGI (reference sequence). V was pared by 6 bases and J by 4 bases, with 6 bases of the junction left unmatched. The CDR3 region has the DNA TGTGCCAGCAGCCCCACAGGGGGCGTCACTGAAGCTTTCTTT. Its translation is CASSPTGGVTEAFF.

V gene TRBV30 combines with J gene TRBJ2-1; 10 bases are shared with TRBD2. Germline-derived CDR1 and CDR2 are GTSNPN and SVGIG (reference sequence). The CDR3 runs to 15 residues. The ends lost 4 bases at V and 1 base at J; junction bases unmatched: 4. As DNA, the CDR3 is TGTGCCTGGACTAGCGGGAGTGGTTCCTACAATGAGCAGTTCTTC. It is translated as CAWTSGSGSYNEQFF.

The chain employs TRBV28 and TRBJ1-4; a weak D match, TRBD1 (5 bases). Germline V gene data show CDR1 as MDHEN and CDR2 as SYDVKM. Trimming cost V 9 bases and J 0 bases, with 17 bases left between them. The CDR3 sequence is 16 residues long. Here the CDR3 reads CASNLRQTATNEKLFF. The CDR3 nucleotides are TGTGCCAGTAACCTGAGACAGACCGCAACTAATGAAAAACTGTTTTTT.

This clone showed up just once. The chain couples TRBV5-1 to TRBJ2-7; TRBD2 agrees at 10 bases. Germline loops: CDR1 SGHRS, CDR2 YFSETQ. V dropped 3 bases and J dropped 6; count of bases not matched to a gene: 9. The length of the CDR3 is 15 residues. Here the CDR3 DNA reads TGCGCCAGCAGCTCTCCTAGCGGGAGCACAGGCGAGCAGTACTTC. Translation: CASSSPSGSTGEQYF.

This chain connects TRBV5-5 to TRBJ2-7, with 11 bases matching TRBD1. Germline V gives CDR1 SGHKS, CDR2 YYEKEE (reference sequence). The CDR3 covers 15 residues. V shed 3 bases, J shed 2 bases, and the junction held 4 bases outside the gene matches. The CDR3 protein is CASSSWTGGPYEQYF. The CDR3 bases are TGTGCCAGCAGCTCTTGGACAGGGGGCCCCTACGAGCAGTACTTC.

The V and J genes are TRBV13 and TRBJ2-1; TRBD1 aligns across 10 bases. This CDR3 contains 15 residues. V lost 4 bases and J lost 7; bases outside the gene matches: 7. The germline CDR1 and CDR2 sequences are PRHDT and FYEKMQ (reference sequence). The CDR3 reads CASSSGTGAGNEQFF. In DNA form, the CDR3 reads TGTGCCAGCAGCTCCGGGACAGGGGCGGGGAATGAGCAGTTCTTC.

This chain joins TRBV4-2 and TRBJ2-6; D gene uncertain. CDR3 size: 17 residues. Germline V CDR1 and CDR2: LGHNA, YNFKEQ. The ends were cut back, 4 bases at V and 1 base at J, with 14 bases in the middle. The CDR3 sequence: CASSRESWRSGANVLTF. CDR3 in DNA: TGTGCCAGCAGCCGTGAATCTTGGCGGTCTGGGGCCAACGTCCTGACTTTC.

The V and J genes are TRBV4-1 and TRBJ2-5, with TRBD2 identical over 7 bases. Gene TRBJ2-7 matches the end of the DNA better, so the J call may be wrong. CDR3 length equals 14 residues. Germline V gene data show CDR1 as MGHRA and CDR2 as YSYEKL. This CDR3 is CASSQGGSLVEQYF. In DNA, the CDR3 is TGCGCCAGCAGCCAGGGGGGGTCGCTAGTCGAGCAGTACTTC.

V and J are TRBV27 and TRBJ2-7, with D tentatively TRBD1 (5 bases). The CDR3 length is 13 residues. Trimming took off 3 bases at V and 3 bases at J, with 9 bases between the two ends. Germline V gives CDR1 MNHEY, CDR2 SMNVEV (reference sequence). For the CDR3, the DNA is TGTGCCAGCAGTTTCTCTACAGGCTACGAGCAGTACTTC. Protein product: CASSFSTGYEQYF.

The V call is TRBV2, the J call TRBJ1-1, with D maybe TRBD1 (6 bases). Trimming left V 2 bases short and J 3 bases short, with 10 bases between. This CDR3 has 14 residues. Germline CDR1 and CDR2: SNHLY and FYNNEI. CDR3 loop: CASSENREYTEAFF. The CDR3, as DNA: TGTGCCAGCAGTGAAAACAGGGAATACACTGAAGCTTTCTTT. Full variable domain (remainder filled in from reference TRBV2 and TRBJ1-1): EPEVTQTPSHQVTQMGQEVILRCVPISNHLYFYWYRQILGQKVEFLVSFYNNEISEKSEIFDDQFSVERPDGSNFTLKIRSTKLEDSAMYFCASSENREYTEAFFGQGTRLTVV.

The V and J genes are TRBV13 and TRBJ2-3; D unclear. Trimming removed 3 bases from V and 1 base from J, with 8 bases in between. The CDR3 contains 14 residues. From germline, CDR1 is PRHDT and CDR2 FYEKMQ (reference sequence). CDR3 sequence reads: CASSLEGGTDTQYF. The CDR3 coding sequence is TGTGCCAGCAGCTTGGAAGGAGGCACAGATACGCAGTATTTT.

The V call is TRBV13, the J call TRBJ2-7; D not resolved. The V end was cut by 4 bases, the J end by 0 bases, with 4 bases between. The CDR3 covers 12 residues. Germline lookup yields CDR1 PRHDT and CDR2 FYEKMQ (reference sequence). In DNA, the CDR3 is TGTGCCAGCAGCTCGAGCTCCTACGAGCAGTACTTC. Translating it yields CASSSSSYEQYF.

This chain links TRBV4-2 with TRBJ2-3; possibly TRBD2 for D (6 bases). The CDR3 spans 17 residues. Trimming stripped 0 bases from V and 6 bases from J, with 19 bases between. CDR1 and CDR2 (germline): LGHNA, YNFKEQ. Here the CDR3 reads CASSQEISGRNTDTQYF. The CDR3 DNA is TGTGCCAGCAGCCAAGAAATTTCGGGGAGGAATACGGATACGCAGTATTTT.

V usage is TRBV28 and J usage is TRBJ2-2, with TRBD2 matching 8 bases. V shed 8 bases and J 5 bases; nucleotides not matched to a gene: 4. This CDR3 region has 13 residues. Per germline, CDR1 MDHEN and CDR2 SYDVKM. This CDR3 is CASRGGGTGELFF. CDR3 coding DNA: TGTGCCAGCCGGGGGGGCGGTACCGGGGAGCTGTTTTTT.

V is TRBV5-1 and J is TRBJ2-1, with TRBD2 matching over 9 bases. Trimming took 4 bases from V and 6 from J; bases not matched to a gene: 17. The germline CDR1 and CDR2 sequences are SGHRS and YFSETQ. The CDR3 covers 18 residues. The CDR3 loop reads CASSLNMAGGPSGNEQFF. In DNA, the CDR3 is TGCGCCAGCAGCCTGAATATGGCGGGAGGGCCTTCGGGCAATGAGCAGTTCTTC.

The CDR3 here is CASSFGQGGNEQYF. DNA of the CDR3: TGTGCCAGCAGTTTTGGGCAGGGTGGGAACGAGCAGTACTTC. The J gene is TRBJ2-7, the V gene TRBV28; maybe TRBD1 (5 bases). Germline V gene data show CDR1 as MDHEN and CDR2 as SYDVKM. Trimming removed 3 bases at V and 5 bases at J, with 14 bases between. The CDR3 has 14 residues.

The chain combines TRBV7-3 with TRBJ2-6, with TRBD1 as a possible D gene (5 bases). Trimming cost V 4 bases and J 6 bases, with 16 bases left between them. In germline, CDR1 is SGHTA, CDR2 FQGTGA. The CDR3 runs to 16 residues. The CDR3 protein is CASSSRVEQVANVLTF. In nucleotides, the CDR3 is TGTGCCAGCAGCTCCAGGGTGGAGCAGGTGGCCAACGTCCTGACTTTC.

V and J are TRBV5-4 and TRBJ2-7; TRBD2 is a possible D gene (6 bases). The V end was cut by 0 bases, the J end by 3 bases, with 10 bases between. The CDR3 is made up of 14 amino acids. Germline V lookup: CDR1 SGHNT, CDR2 YYREEE (reference sequence). CDR3 bases: TGTGCCAGCAGCTTGGTTGGTAGCGGCTACGAGCAGTACTTC. It translates to CASSLVGSGYEQYF.

This clone was counted a single time. The genes are TRBV4-2 and TRBJ2-5; D is possibly TRBD2 (6 bases). This CDR3 spans 14 amino acids. The germline CDR1 and CDR2 sequences are LGHNA and YNFKEQ. The ends were cut back, 5 bases at V and 5 bases at J, with 15 bases in the middle. CDR3 nucleotides: TGTGCCAGCAGCTCCCGTGGGAGGTTGGAGACCCAGTACTTC. Translation gives CASSSRGRLETQYF.

V and J are TRBV27 and TRBJ2-3, with 12 bases identical to TRBD2. V lost 4 bases, J lost 2 bases, and 4 bases stayed unmatched. Germline lookup yields CDR1 MNHEY and CDR2 SMNVEV (reference sequence). The CDR3 has 16 residues. In nucleotides, the CDR3 is TGTGCCAGCAGTTCTTGGACTAGCGGGAACACAGATACGCAGTATTTT. Protein sequence: CASSSWTSGNTDTQYF.

The chain uses TRBV6-4 and TRBJ2-3, with 7 nucleotides matching TRBD2. There are 14 residues in the CDR3. The V gene's germline CDR1 is MRHNA and CDR2 SNTAGT. The V segment lost 6 bases and the J segment 0 bases; nucleotides outside the gene matches: 3. The CDR3 reads CASRAGSSTDTQYF. The CDR3 nucleotides read TGTGCCAGCAGAGCGGGATCTAGCACAGATACGCAGTATTTT.

The chain has TRBV10-3 and TRBJ2-5, with TRBD2 matching over 9 bases. V trimming: 2 bases; J trimming: 2 bases; junction bases outside the gene matches: 6. CDR1 ENHRY and CDR2 SYGVKD come from the germline V gene. CDR3 size: 16 residues. The CDR3 DNA sequence: TGTGCCATCAGTGAGGCCGCGACTAGCGGACAAGAGACCCAGTACTTC. Its protein is CAISEAATSGQETQYF.

The chain couples TRBV27 to TRBJ2-7; 11 bases are a match to TRBD2. The CDR3 is made up of 14 amino acids. The trim removed 5 bases at V and 6 bases at J, leaving 6 bases unmatched. CDR1 and CDR2 (germline): MNHEY, SMNVEV (reference sequence). CDR3 bases: TGTGCCAGCAGTCCGGATAGCGGGAGGGGCGAGCAGTACTTC. It specifies CASSPDSGRGEQYF.

This chain uses TRBV28 with TRBJ1-3, with TRBD1 as a possible D gene (5 bases). In germline, CDR1 is MDHEN, CDR2 SYDVKM. There are 13 residues in the CDR3. The V end lost 5 bases, the J end lost 1 base, and 6 bases lay between the germline ends. For the CDR3, the DNA is TGTGCCAGCAGTCAGGGTTCTGGAAACACCATATATTTT. Translated, it gives CASSQGSGNTIYF. The whole variable domain, remainder taken from reference TRBV28 and TRBJ1-3, is DVKVTQSSRYLVKRTGEKVFLECVQDMDHENMFWYRQDPGLGLRLIYFSYDVKMKEKGDIPEGYSVSREKKERFSLILESASTNQTSMYLCASSQGSGNTIYFGEGSWLTVV.

The chain uses TRBV27 and TRBJ2-1; 7 nucleotides line up with TRBD2. Per germline, CDR1 MNHEY and CDR2 SMNVEV (reference sequence). V lost 7 bases, J lost 9 bases, and 15 bases stayed unmatched. The CDR3 sequence is 15 residues long. The CDR3 nucleotides read TGTGCCAGCACCTTATCGGGGGAGGGCCTCCGTGAGCAGTTCTTC. It codes for CASTLSGEGLREQFF.

The chain joins TRBV28 to TRBJ1-1; D not resolved. Trimming pared 3 bases from V and 3 bases from J, leaving 11 bases between. The CDR3 runs to 14 residues. Germline CDR1 MDHEN, CDR2 SYDVKM. CDR3 sequence reads: CASSLTRAYTEAFF. The CDR3 nucleotides read TGTGCCAGCAGTTTGACGAGGGCCTACACTGAAGCTTTCTTT. The full variable domain, completed using reference TRBV28 and TRBJ1-1, is DVKVTQSSRYLVKRTGEKVFLECVQDMDHENMFWYRQDPGLGLRLIYFSYDVKMKEKGDIPEGYSVSREKKERFSLILESASTNQTSMYLCASSLTRAYTEAFFGQGTRLTVV.